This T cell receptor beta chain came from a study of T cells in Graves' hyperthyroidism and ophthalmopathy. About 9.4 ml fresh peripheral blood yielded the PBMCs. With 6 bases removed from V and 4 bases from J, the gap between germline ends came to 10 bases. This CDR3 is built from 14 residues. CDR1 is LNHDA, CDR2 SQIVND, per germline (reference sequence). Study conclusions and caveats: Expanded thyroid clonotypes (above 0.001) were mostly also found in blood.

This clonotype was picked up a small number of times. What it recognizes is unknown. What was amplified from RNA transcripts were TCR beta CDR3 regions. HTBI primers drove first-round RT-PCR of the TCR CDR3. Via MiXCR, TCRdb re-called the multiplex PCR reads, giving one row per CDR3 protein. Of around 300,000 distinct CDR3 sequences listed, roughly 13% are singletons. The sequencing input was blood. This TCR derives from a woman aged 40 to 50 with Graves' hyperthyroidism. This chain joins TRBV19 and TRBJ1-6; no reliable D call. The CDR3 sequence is CASSRHTYNSPLHF. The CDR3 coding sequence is TGTGCCAGTAGCCGACATACTTATAATTCACCCCTCCACTTT.